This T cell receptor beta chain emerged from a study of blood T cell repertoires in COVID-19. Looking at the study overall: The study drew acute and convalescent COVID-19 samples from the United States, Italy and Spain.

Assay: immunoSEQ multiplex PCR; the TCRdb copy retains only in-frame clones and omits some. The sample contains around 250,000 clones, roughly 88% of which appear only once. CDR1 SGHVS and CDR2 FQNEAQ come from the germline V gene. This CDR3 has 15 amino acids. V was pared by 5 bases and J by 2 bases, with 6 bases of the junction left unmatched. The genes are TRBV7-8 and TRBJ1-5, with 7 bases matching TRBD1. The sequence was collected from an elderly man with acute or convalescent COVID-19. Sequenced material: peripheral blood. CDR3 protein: CASSEQGLGNQPQHF. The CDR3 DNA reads TGTGCCAGCAGCGAACAGGGGTTGGGCAATCAGCCCCAGCATTTT.